This T cell receptor beta chain was identified in a study of T cells in Graves' hyperthyroidism and ophthalmopathy (dated by TCRdb to about 2019). In terms of the full investigation: Peripheral blood was sampled at the time of initial diagnosis, prior to any treatment. The paper describes TCR Vbeta CDR3 sequencing of about 140 peripheral blood samples, made up of roughly 45 ophthalmopathy patients, approximately 73 hyperthyroidism patients and about 17 progressor patients. After sampling, hyperthyroidism patients received methimazole starting at 30 mg daily, and ophthalmopathy patients received high-dose intravenous methylprednisolone. To identify distinguishing TCR V-J signatures, a discovery cohort of around 100 patients was used, comprising roughly 45 with Graves' ophthalmopathy and 57 with stable Graves' hyperthyroidism. In roughly six Graves' hyperthyroidism patients, the study also compared T-cell repertoires from thyroid tissue with T-cell repertoires from blood. The 90 to 100 discovery patients were randomly split 7:3 into training and test sets. Prospective prediction of ophthalmopathy was tested in an independent validation cohort of fewer than 20 hyperthyroidism patients and some 17 patients who later progressed to ophthalmopathy.

CDR1 and CDR2 are drawn from the germline V gene: MDHEN, SYDVKM. CDR3 length: 15 amino acids, cysteine to phenylalanine. CDR3 DNA only is kept here, 45 bases in frame from base 1. The junction carries 12 bases between V and J, which are trimmed by 3 bases and 1 base respectively. Amplification of TCR beta CDR3 regions was carried out from RNA transcripts. For the first round of RT-PCR on the TCR CDR3, the HTBI primer set was used together with the Qiagen OneStep RT-PCR kit. The libraries were constructed in a second round of multiplex PCR and then size-selected and purified. Sequencing of the libraries was done on an Illumina HiSeq2000 using paired-end 100 bp reads. In the paper's pipeline: SOAPnuke was used to process the raw data, removing reads that contained adapters or uncalled bases, had a mean Phred below 15, or lacked an exact match to the constant primer or identifier. High-quality paired reads were merged with COPE v1.2.5, and unique nucleotide sequences were defined as clonotypes. MiTCR v1.1 was used to align clonotypes to the IMGT TRBV, TRBD and TRBJ reference segments. Only V-J combinations with frequency above 0.0001, covering 99% to 99.2% of repertoires, were analysed. A TCS score was defined as the ratio between F50 (clonal expansion) and ExV (chaos), using BLOSUM62-based TCRdist between CDR3 peptides within each V-J. Welch's t-statistics and random forest reduced 514 V-J features to roughly 13, which were used in a naive Bayes classifier (R e1071). The public reads were quality trimmed at Q25 with fastp and then assembled into clones with MiXCR by TCRdb, keeping productive beta chains. Each entry is one CDR3 protein sequence, shown with its most common DNA and genes. Clone size and V and J calls follow TCRdb, not the original study. For this sample the table gives about 530,000 distinct CDR3 sequences, of which approximately 17% were detected only once. The biggest ten clones account for approximately 15% of the sample.

In the ophthalmopathy patients, disease was moderately to severely active, with a Clinical Activity Score of 3 or more, a NOSPECS grade of 4 or more, and a duration of less than 3 months. The study excluded patients with uncontrolled infections, other autoimmune diseases, pregnancy or lactation. Diagnoses were based on clinical symptoms, serum thyroxine and TRAb, thyroid ultrasound and orbital computed tomography. PBMCs were isolated from 7.5 to 10 ml of fresh peripheral blood by Ficoll-Paque density gradient centrifugation. Trizol reagent was used to extract total RNA, and RNA quality was then checked on an Agilent 2100 Bioanalyzer. Paper-wide results and their limitations: In cross-validation, a model built on a 13 V-J signature told ophthalmopathy apart from stable hyperthyroidism with approximately 91% sensitivity and roughly 81% specificity, and in testing the same model reached 80%/75%. Most expanded thyroid clonotypes (frequency above 0.001) were also detected in blood, a finding suggesting that blood repertoires may reflect thyroid immune responses. In validation, progression to ophthalmopathy was predicted by the model with 65% to 71% sensitivity and 72.22% specificity, a median of approximately 6.5 months before onset. Sample size was not statistically predetermined, and blinding of investigators to group allocation was not performed.

This clonotype has at least ten counts. No cognate antigen has been identified for it. There are no base qualities to consult, and no much larger clone falls within one base. The chain was built from TRBV28 and TRBJ1-2, with the D gene too uncertain to name. The TCR originated in a woman between 18 and 29 years old with Graves' ophthalmopathy. The sequencing input was blood. CDR3 protein: CASSLLKADNYGYTF. The bases are TGTGCCAGCAGTTTGCTTAAGGCCGATAACTATGGCTACACCTTC.